This record concerns one TCR beta chain sequence. Its recognized antigen is unknown. Within one base of it there is no much larger clone, and no base qualities were kept. From cysteine to phenylalanine, the CDR3 is 15 amino acids long. The only DNA kept is the CDR3, 45 bases in frame from the first base. The germline V gene provides CDR1 MNHNS and CDR2 SASEGT. Germline trimming: 6 bases from V, 4 bases from J; junction bases outside gene matches: 2. Libraries were constructed by the immunoSEQ multiplex PCR assay. A mixture of 60 forward primers for TCR Vbeta segments and 13 reverse primers for TCR Jbeta segments was used in the multiplex PCR. A multiplex PCR assay on genomic DNA amplified the CDR3 region of rearranged TCR beta genes. The Illumina HiSeq System was used to sequence the amplified TCR beta libraries as 87-base-pair reads. Per the original workflow: A later analysis tallied tens of millions of unique TCR beta chains across the 700 or so repertoires, and approximately 9.9 million of those chains were shared by two or more donors. Raw reads were error-corrected and collapsed into unique sequences by a nearest-neighbor algorithm in which closely related sequences were merged to remove PCR and sequencing errors. Alignment of CDR3 sequences to IMGT reference sequences was used to assign V, D and J gene segments. Each retained sequence needed at least a six-nucleotide match to both a V gene segment and a J gene segment. Rearrangements were called productive when the CDR3 lacked stop codons and stayed in frame with V and J; all others were non-productive. Following IMGT convention, CDR3 was defined as the stretch from the second conserved V-encoded cysteine to the conserved J-encoded phenylalanine. The earlier analysis of 550 to 650 of the donors excluded any sequence lacking an unambiguous match to a single V gene segment. An earlier analysis of about 590 of the donors classified V segments as functional when productive rearrangements were above 56.7% and as segregating when the standard deviation between donors was above 5%. A statistical classification framework was built to diagnose cytomegalovirus status from the catalog of TCR beta chain sequences. A later analysis assigned V and J genes by comparing TCR nucleotide sequences with IMGT/GENE-DB human TR gene sequences. In a later analysis, CDR3 sequences and most-parsimonious VDJ recombination scenarios were assigned using the TCRdist pipeline. In a later analysis, every TCR beta chain was defined by the combination of its CDR3 amino acid sequence and its V-gene family, and reads without a unique V-gene family were dropped. A later analysis removed several hundred highly shared, low-generation-probability nucleotide sequences to deal with suspected cross-contamination and a sequencing artifact. In a later analysis, a clonal expansion index was calculated for each public chain from normalized within-repertoire ranks of inferred template counts. Generation probabilities in a later analysis came from a VDJ recombination model fitted to out-of-frame rearrangements, and those results were checked against IGoR. In a later analysis, hypergeometric tests were used to score TCR-TCR, TCR-HLA and TCR-CMV co-occurrence, with a repertoire-size bias correction applied to TCR pairs. A later analysis estimated false discovery rates by permuting HLA or CMV assignments 20 times. In a later analysis, co-occurring TCRs were grouped using DBSCAN, with TCRdist sequence similarity added in when clustering inside HLA-allele-positive subsets. Co-occurrence clustering excluded repertoires with fewer than 30,000 or more than 120,000 public chains, plus five with anomalous nucleotide sharing. TCRdb re-hosts the immuneACCESS table, in-frame sequences only. Its copies lack some clones; in the studies checked, an unresolved V gene accounts for under half of them, and the cause for the rest is not known. That table supplies the V and J calls and clone size; D and trimming were determined from the DNA. The sample table shows over 150,000 clones, and over 65% are seen once. The ten largest clones add up to 3% to 4% of the sample.

This entry comes from a study of cytomegalovirus exposure and HLA in healthy donors (dated by TCRdb to about 2017). General notes on the study: An earlier analysis of several hundred of the donors reported about 280 Gb of sequence data and 90 million to 120 million unique TCR beta sequences obtained from some 200 million T cells. An early release that covered 500 to 800 HLA-typed donors contained approximately 300 gigabases of sequencing data and roughly 84 million unique TCR sequences. Among the roughly 400 genotyped donors, around 81% belonged to the genetic ancestry cluster associated with self-reported Caucasian donors. The study was designed to test whether signatures of past pathogen exposure could be identified by cataloging public T cell receptors. The study profiled the T cell repertoires of approximately 700 subjects by immunosequencing and related them to cytomegalovirus serostatus. In addition to the first cohort of roughly 670 subjects, a separate validation cohort of approximately 110 different subjects was used. To predict cytomegalovirus infection status, the study brought together high-throughput TCR immunosequencing, statistical association of individual TCRs with disease status, and machine learning. A later analysis re-examined previously published TCR beta repertoires from 610 or so donors and added high-resolution HLA genotyping to investigate patterns of TCR occurrence. The later analysis used no new phenotypic data to find candidate immune exposures, relying instead on TCR beta sequences and their occurrence across donors. An earlier analysis of 500 to 750 of the donors applied high-throughput TCR beta sequencing to assess whether each TCR beta V gene segment acted as functional or pseudogenic. Donor age, sex, ethnicity and CMV serostatus were collected together with the repertoire data. Genome-wide SNP genotypes for about 65% of the 666 donors were used in a later genetic analysis, which treated that subset as a discovery cohort. Every repertoire in the discovery cohort had been generated on one and the same sequencing platform. Class I and class II HLA loci were covered by the typing at four-digit resolution. The number of donors typed differed by locus, with 629-630 for A, B, C, DRB1 and DQB1, around 560 for DQA1, 600 to 610 for DPA1, and 400 to 490 for DPB1. About 5 DR-DQ haplotypes were handled as single units for association and clustering, since linkage in the cohort was strong. On average, about 200,000 unique TCR beta nucleotide sequences were sequenced per donor among 300 to 500 genotyped donors of the cohort, with roughly 20% of those sequences being non-productive. Beyond this particular receptor, the publication reports: Correlated functional status among segregating V segments might reflect linkage disequilibrium, but an unknown experimental factor could not be ruled out. Because the 87-base-pair reads could not distinguish some IMGT-functional V segments, including TRBV6-2 and TRBV6-3, those segments were excluded. In a later analysis, HLA-associated TCR beta chains were found to be more clonally expanded and to have lower generation probabilities than equally common non-associated chains. The authors suggested that the approach could potentially be extended to other disease states and immunological phenotypes. While some public TCRs were present in many individuals, most TCR sequences turned up only very rarely across donors. At a false discovery rate of 0.05, a later analysis linked under 20,000 TCR beta sequences to specific HLA alleles. A further reported finding was that TCR beta sequences accurately predicted the HLA-A and HLA-B alleles for most subjects in the first cohort. In vitro tests confirmed that three of the cytomegalovirus-associated TCR beta chains recognize cytomegalovirus antigens. The classifier was reported to diagnose cytomegalovirus status with high specificity and sensitivity in both the original and validation cohorts. The study listed 170 or so TCR beta chains as associated with cytomegalovirus. Because counts were too low, seventeen rarely observed V segments, including chromosome 9 orphons, were excluded from the earlier analysis of 587 of the donors. For the cohort, immune exposure information was limited to CMV serostatus. Most CMV-associated TCR beta chains appeared to be HLA-restricted in a later analysis, and the HLA associations seemed to be driven largely by CMV exposure. Sequencing depth was assumed to be roughly uniform across donors in the presence/absence analyses, though that assumption may not hold. In this cohort, only TCR beta chains were sequenced, and detectable features were limited by the absence of alpha or paired-chain data. V-gene and J-gene trimming of TCR beta chains was associated with a missense DCLRE1C variant in a later genetic analysis, and the association was replicated in an independent cohort. A later analysis found that TCR association rates varied across HLA loci, with DRB1 alleles showing the most associated TCRs and HLA-C alleles the fewest. Several of the top co-occurrence clusters appeared to be linked to parvovirus B19, influenza, CMV and Epstein-Barr virus, according to a later analysis. The sequencing pipeline was judged likely to have produced a cluster of highly shared sequence variants as a technical artifact. In a later genetic analysis, fewer N-insertions in productive TCRs were reported among donors in an Asian-associated ancestry cluster than the 666-donor mean. When HLA alleles, especially DR and DQ, strongly co-occurred, TCR associations were difficult to assign to individual alleles. HLA typing was unavailable for some donors at each locus, so association tests used only the typed subset. In an earlier analysis of around 500 of the donors, most TCR beta V segments appeared in productive rearrangements about 90% or about 30% of the time, broadly matching IMGT annotations.

The cohort comprised 710 or so healthy bone marrow donors. All cohort members were sampled while nominally healthy, although unrecorded immune exposures were likely present. The donor was CMV seronegative and belonged to the group of over 350 seronegative cohort members. Every donor gave a peripheral blood sample, and the peripheral blood mononuclear cells from that sample were used for TCR beta sequencing. The Qiagen DNeasy Blood Extraction Kit was used to extract genomic DNA from the blood cell samples. The sample comprised PBMCs. The sequence joins TRBV6-1 to TRBJ2-3, and TRBD2 aligns with 15 junction nucleotides. This receptor was identified in a woman between 35 and 50 years old in good health and CMV-seronegative. The CDR3 region: CASRGLAGGADTQYF. The sequenced DNA is TGTGCCAGCAGAGGACTAGCGGGAGGGGCAGATACGCAGTATTTT.